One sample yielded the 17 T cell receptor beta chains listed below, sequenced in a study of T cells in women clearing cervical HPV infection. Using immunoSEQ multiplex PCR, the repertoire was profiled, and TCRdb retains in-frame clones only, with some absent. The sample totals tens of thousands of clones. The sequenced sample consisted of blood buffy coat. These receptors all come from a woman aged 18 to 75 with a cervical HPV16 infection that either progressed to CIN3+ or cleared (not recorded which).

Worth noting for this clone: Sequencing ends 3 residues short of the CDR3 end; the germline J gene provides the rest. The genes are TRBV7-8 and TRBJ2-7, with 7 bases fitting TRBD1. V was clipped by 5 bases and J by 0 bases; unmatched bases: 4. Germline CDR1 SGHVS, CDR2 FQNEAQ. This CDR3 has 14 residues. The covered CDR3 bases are TGTGCCAGCAGCCCGGACAGGTTCTCCTACGAG. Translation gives CASSPDRFSYE. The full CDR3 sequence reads CASSPDRFSYEQYF.

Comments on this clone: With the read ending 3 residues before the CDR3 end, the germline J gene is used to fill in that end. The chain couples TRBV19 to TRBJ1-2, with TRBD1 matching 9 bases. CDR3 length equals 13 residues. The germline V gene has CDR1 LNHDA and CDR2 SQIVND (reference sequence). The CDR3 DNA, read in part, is TGTGCCAGTAGGGGACAGGGAAGAGAAGAC. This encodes CASRGQGRED. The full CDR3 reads CASRGQGREDYTF.

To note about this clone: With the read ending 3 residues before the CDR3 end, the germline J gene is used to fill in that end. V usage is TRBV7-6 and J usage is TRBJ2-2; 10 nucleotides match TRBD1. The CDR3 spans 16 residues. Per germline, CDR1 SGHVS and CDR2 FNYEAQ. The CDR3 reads CASSRTGGQGNEKLFF. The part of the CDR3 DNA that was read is TGTGCCAGCAGCAGGACAGGGGGACAGGGTAATGAAAAG.

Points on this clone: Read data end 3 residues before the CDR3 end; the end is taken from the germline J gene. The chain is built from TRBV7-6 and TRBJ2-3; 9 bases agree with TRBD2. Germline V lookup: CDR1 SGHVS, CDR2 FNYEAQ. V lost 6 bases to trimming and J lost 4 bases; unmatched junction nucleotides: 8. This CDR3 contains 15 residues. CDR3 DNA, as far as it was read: TGTGCCAGCAGTCGCCAAGCGGGGGGCGCAGATACG. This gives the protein CASSRQAGGADT. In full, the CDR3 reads CASSRQAGGADTQYF.

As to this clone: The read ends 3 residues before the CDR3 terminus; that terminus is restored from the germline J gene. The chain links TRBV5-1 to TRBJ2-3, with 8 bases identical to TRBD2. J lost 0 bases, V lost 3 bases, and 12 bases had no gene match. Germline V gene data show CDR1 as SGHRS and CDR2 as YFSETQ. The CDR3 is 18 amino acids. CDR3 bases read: TGCGCCAGCAGCTCAAACCTAGCGGGTAGCCTTAGCACAGATACG. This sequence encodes CASSSNLAGSLSTDT. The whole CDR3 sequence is CASSSNLAGSLSTDTQYF.

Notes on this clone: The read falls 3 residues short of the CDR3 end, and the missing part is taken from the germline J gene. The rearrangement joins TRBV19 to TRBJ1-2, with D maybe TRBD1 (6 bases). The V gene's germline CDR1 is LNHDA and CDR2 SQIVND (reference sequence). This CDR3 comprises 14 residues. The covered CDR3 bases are TGTGCCAGTAGTTCTACGGGACACTCCTACGAC. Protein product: CASSSTGHSYD. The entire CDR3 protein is CASSSTGHSYDYTF.

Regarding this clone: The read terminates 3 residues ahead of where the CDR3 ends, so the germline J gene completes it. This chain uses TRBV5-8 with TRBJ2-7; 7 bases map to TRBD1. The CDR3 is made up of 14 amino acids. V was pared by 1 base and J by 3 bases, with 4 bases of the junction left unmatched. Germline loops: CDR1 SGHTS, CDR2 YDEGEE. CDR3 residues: CASSLRQGSYEQYF. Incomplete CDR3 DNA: TGTGCCAGCAGCTTGCGACAGGGAAGCTACGAG. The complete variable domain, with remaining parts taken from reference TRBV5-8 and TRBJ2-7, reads EAGVTQSPTHLIKTRGQQATLRCSPISGHTSVYWYQQALGLGLQFLLWYDEGEERNRGNFPPRFSGRQFPNYSSELNVNALELEDSALYLCASSLRQGSYEQYFGPGTRLTVT.

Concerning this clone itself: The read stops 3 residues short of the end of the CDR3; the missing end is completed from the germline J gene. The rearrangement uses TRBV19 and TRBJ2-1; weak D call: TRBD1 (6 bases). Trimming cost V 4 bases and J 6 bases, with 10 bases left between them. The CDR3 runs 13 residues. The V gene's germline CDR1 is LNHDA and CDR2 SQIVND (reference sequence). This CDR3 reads CASSTGQSNEQFF. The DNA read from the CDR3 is TGTGCCAGTAGTACAGGACAGTCCAATGAG.

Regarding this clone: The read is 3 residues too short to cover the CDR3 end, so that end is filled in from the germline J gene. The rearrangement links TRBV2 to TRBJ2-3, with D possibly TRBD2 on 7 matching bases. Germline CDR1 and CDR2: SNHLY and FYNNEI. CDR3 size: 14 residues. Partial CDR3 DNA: TGTGCCAGCAGAGAGACGGGGGGCAATCAGCCG. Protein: CASRETGGNQP. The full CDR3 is CASRETGGNQPQYF.

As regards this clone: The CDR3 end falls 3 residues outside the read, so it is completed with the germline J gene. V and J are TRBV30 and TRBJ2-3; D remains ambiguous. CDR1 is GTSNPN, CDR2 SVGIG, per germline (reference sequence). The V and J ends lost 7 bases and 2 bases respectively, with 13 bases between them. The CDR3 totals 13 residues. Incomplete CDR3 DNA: TGTGCCTACGAGCCCTATACCACAGATACG. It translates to CAYEPYTTDT. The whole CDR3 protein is CAYEPYTTDTQYF.

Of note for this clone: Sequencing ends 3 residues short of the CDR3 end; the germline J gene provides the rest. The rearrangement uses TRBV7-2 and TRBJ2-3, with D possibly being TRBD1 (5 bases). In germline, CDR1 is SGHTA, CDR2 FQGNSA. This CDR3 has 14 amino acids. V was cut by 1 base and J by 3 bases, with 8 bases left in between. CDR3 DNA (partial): TGTGCCAGCAGCTTAGAGGGGCGAACAGATACG. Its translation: CASSLEGRTDT. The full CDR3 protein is CASSLEGRTDTQYF.

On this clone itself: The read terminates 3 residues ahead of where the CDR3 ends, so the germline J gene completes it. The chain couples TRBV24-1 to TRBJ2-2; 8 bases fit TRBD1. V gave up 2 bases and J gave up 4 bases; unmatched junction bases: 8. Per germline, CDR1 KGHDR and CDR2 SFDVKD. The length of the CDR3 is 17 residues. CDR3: CATSDSPDRVRTGELFF. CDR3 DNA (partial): TGTGCCACCAGTGATTCCCCGGACAGGGTCCGCACCGGGGAG.

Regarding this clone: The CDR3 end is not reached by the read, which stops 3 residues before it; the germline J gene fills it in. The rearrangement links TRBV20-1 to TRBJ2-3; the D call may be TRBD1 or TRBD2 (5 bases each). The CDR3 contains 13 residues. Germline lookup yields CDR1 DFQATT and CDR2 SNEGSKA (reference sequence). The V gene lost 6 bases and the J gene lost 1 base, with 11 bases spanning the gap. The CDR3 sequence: CSATEGRTDTQYF. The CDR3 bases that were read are TGCAGTGCCACTGAGGGGCGCACAGATACG.

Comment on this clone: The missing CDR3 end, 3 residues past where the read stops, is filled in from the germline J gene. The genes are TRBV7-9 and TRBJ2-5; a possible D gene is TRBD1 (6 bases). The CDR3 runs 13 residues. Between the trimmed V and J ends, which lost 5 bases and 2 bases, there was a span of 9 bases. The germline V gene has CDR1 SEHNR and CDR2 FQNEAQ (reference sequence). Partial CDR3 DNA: TGTGCCAGCAGCCGAGGACAGCAAGAGACC. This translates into CASSRGQQET. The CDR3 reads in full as CASSRGQQETQYF.

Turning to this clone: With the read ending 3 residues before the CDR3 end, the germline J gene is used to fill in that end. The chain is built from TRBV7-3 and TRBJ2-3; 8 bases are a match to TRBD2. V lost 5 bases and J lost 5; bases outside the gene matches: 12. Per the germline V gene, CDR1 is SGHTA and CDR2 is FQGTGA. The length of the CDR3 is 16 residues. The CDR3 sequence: CASSVGGRGVEDTQYF. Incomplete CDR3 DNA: TGTGCCAGCAGCGTGGGCGGGCGGGGGGTAGAAGATACG.

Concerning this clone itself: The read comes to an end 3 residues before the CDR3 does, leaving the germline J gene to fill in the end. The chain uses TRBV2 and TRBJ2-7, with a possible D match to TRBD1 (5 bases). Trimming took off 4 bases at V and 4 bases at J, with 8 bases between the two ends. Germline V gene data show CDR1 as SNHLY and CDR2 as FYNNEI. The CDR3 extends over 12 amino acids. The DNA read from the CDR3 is TGTGCCAGCAGTGGGCAGGGTTACGAG. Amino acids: CASSGQGYE. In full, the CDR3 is CASSGQGYEQYF.

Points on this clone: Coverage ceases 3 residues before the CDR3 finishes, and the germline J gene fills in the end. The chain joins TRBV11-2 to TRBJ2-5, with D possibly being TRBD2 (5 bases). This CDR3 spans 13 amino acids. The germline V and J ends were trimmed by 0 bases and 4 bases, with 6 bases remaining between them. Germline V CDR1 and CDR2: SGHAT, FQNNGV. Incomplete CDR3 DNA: TGTGCCAGCAGCTTAGATCTAGCAGAGACC. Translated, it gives CASSLDLAET. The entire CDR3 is CASSLDLAETQYF.